This T cell receptor beta chain emerged from a study of radiotherapy plus CTLA-4 blockade in lung cancer (dated by TCRdb to 2016 to 2018). Regarding the complete study: Among enrolled patients, under 20% had an objective response and around 33% reached disease control. What the authors observed across the whole study: The strongest predictors of response were reported to be early dynamic shifts in blood T cell clones along with a rise in serum interferon-beta following radiation. After treatment with radiotherapy and ipilimumab, TCR clones that originated in tumors expanded in peripheral blood.

Library generation was performed with the immunoSEQ multiplex PCR assay. In its TCRdb copy, this immuneACCESS table keeps in-frame sequences only and misses some clones. Where compared with another copy, unresolved V genes explain less than half of these, and the others have no known cause. This sample lists 40,000 to 50,000 clones; 55% to 80% were detected once. The ten largest clones add up to 3% to 4.5% of the sample. The study tested focal radiation therapy combined with CTLA-4 blockade (ipilimumab) in patients with chemo-refractory metastatic non-small-cell lung cancer. Note on this clone: Its antigen is unknown. Nothing much larger sits one base from this clone, and base qualities are not available.

The receptor was derived from a human donor with non-small cell lung cancer who had a complete response to radiotherapy plus ipilimumab. Here the sequenced sample was peripheral blood, taken from a patient treated with radiotherapy plus ipilimumab.

Read as DNA, the sequence is TGTGCCAGCAGTGAGTCCGGGTATGGCTACACCTTC. The resulting protein is CASSESGYGYTF. The V and J segments used are TRBV6-1 and TRBJ1-2, with the D gene call left open. V gives up 3 bases and J gives up 5 bases, and the segment between their germline ends measures 7 bases. The CDR3 runs 12 residues from the cysteine to the phenylalanine. Of all the DNA, just the CDR3 is kept, 36 bases in frame from base 1. Per the germline V gene, MNHNS is the CDR1 and SASEGT is the CDR2.